Shown below are 10 T cell receptor beta chains from a single sample sequenced in a study of T cell responses to AZD1222 COVID-19 vaccine. Repertoires were generated with immunoSEQ multiplex PCR, while TCRdb's copy carries only in-frame clones and drops some. The sample contains 80,000 to 100,000 clones, approximately 85% of which appear only once. This specimen consisted of peripheral blood, obtained on day 0 of AZD1222 vaccination. The receptors originated from an adult in good health.

The chain combines TRBV7-6 with TRBJ2-7; D uncertain. V dropped 5 bases and J dropped 4 bases, with 18 bases sitting between them. The CDR3 length is 15 residues. Germline lookup yields CDR1 SGHVS and CDR2 FNYEAQ. The CDR3 nucleotides read TGTGCCAGCAGCCAATCTACTCTAGTGAGGTACGAGCAGTACTTC. Its protein is CASSQSTLVRYEQYF. The variable domain in full, with the rest retrieved from reference TRBV7-6 and TRBJ2-7, is GAGVSQSPRYKVTKRGQDVALRCDPISGHVSLYWYRQALGQGPEFLTYFNYEAQQDKSGLPNDRFSAERPEGSISTLTIQRTEQRDSAMYRCASSQSTLVRYEQYFGPGTRLTVT.

The chain recombines TRBV4-1 with TRBJ2-5, with 12 bases aligning to TRBD1. Per germline, CDR1 MGHRA and CDR2 YSYEKL. Germline trimming cut 3 bases from V and 5 bases from J; bases unmatched to any gene: 4. This CDR3 has 15 residues. CDR3 DNA sequence: TGCGCCAGCAGCCAGGGACAGGGGGCCCATGAGACCCAGTACTTC. Protein: CASSQGQGAHETQYF.

This clone occurred once. The chain combines TRBV3-1 (or the pseudogene TRBV3-2) with TRBJ1-1; 9 bases align to TRBD1. Germline CDR1 LGHDT, CDR2 YNNKEL (reference sequence). Losses at the gene ends were 0 bases for V and 7 bases for J; bases not matched to a gene: 6. The CDR3 runs to 15 residues. The CDR3 reads CASSQDWKGQGEAFF. CDR3 nucleotide sequence: TGTGCCAGCAGCCAAGATTGGAAGGGACAGGGTGAAGCTTTCTTT.

This clone was seen just once. The chain couples TRBV7-9 to TRBJ2-1; weak D call: TRBD2 (5 bases). The CDR3 loop spans 16 amino acids. CDR1 is SEHNR and CDR2 is FQNEAQ in the germline V gene (reference sequence). Trimming left V 1 base short and J 6 bases short, with 16 bases between. This chain's CDR3 is CASSLGGVGIGNEQFF. The CDR3 bases are TGTGCCAGCAGCTTAGGGGGAGTGGGCATCGGCAATGAGCAGTTCTTC.

J is TRBJ2-7 and V is TRBV2; D may be TRBD1 (6 bases). Trimming took off 6 bases at V and 0 bases at J, with 12 bases between the two ends. The CDR3 covers 14 residues. CDR1 SNHLY and CDR2 FYNNEI come from the germline V gene. The CDR3 DNA reads TGTGCCAGCAGCCCCTGGGACACCTCCTACGAGCAGTACTTC. Translating it yields CASSPWDTSYEQYF.

A remark on this clone: The sample contains more than one DNA sequence encoding this CDR3. This rearrangement joins TRBV5-1 to TRBJ2-6, with TRBD2 matching 9 bases. V lost 1 base and J lost 0; bases outside the gene matches: 5. This CDR3 region has 18 residues. Germline CDR1 reads SGHRS; CDR2 reads YFSETQ. The CDR3 coding sequence is TGCGCCAGCAGCTTGTTTGCGGGGGGGGTCTCTGGGGCCAACGTCCTGACTTTC. Translated, it gives CASSLFAGGVSGANVLTF.

This chain links TRBV29-1 with TRBJ1-1; no clear D gene. The CDR3 is 14 amino acids. CDR1 is SQVTM and CDR2 is ANQGSEA in the germline V gene. Trimming removed 5 bases at V and 5 bases at J, with 18 bases between. CDR3 bases: TGCAGCGTTAAGAACCAAGATCCGGGTACTGAAGCTTTCTTT. Protein: CSVKNQDPGTEAFF.

The chain has TRBV3-1 (or the pseudogene TRBV3-2) and TRBJ2-5; 12 nucleotides match TRBD1. The CDR3 sequence is 19 residues long. Trimming removed 1 base from V and 4 bases from J; junction bases left unmatched: 13. The germline CDR1 and CDR2 sequences are LGHDT and YNNKEL (reference sequence). The CDR3 DNA is TGTGCCAGCAGCCAAGGAGGGGACAGGGGGCTCCGAGTTGCAGAGACCCAGTACTTC. This sequence encodes CASSQGGDRGLRVAETQYF.

This chain joins TRBV6-5 and TRBJ2-7; 7 nucleotides line up with TRBD1. V dropped 7 bases and J dropped 3; count of bases not matched to a gene: 6. This CDR3 has 13 amino acids. Germline V gene data show CDR1 as MNHEY and CDR2 as SVGAGI. The CDR3 loop reads CASTPGQIYEQYF. The CDR3 DNA reads as TGTGCCAGCACTCCGGGACAGATCTACGAGCAGTACTTC.

The rearrangement joins TRBV2 to TRBJ2-3, with D perhaps matching TRBD2 (5 bases). Germline-derived CDR1 and CDR2 are SNHLY and FYNNEI. V was shortened by 8 bases and J by 1 base, with 16 bases between the two germline ends. This CDR3 spans 15 amino acids. The CDR3 spells CASAVAGSGTDTQYF. Here the CDR3 DNA reads TGTGCCAGCGCCGTGGCGGGTAGCGGCACAGATACGCAGTATTTT.